Listed here are 5 T cell receptor beta chains from one sample, sequenced in a study of shared clonotypes between healthy human individuals. Sequenced by immunoSEQ multiplex PCR; TCRdb stores in-frame clones only, minus some. In the table there are about 1,800,000 clones, about 95% of which are singletons. Terminally differentiated effector memory CD45RA+ cells were excluded from the naive CD8 cells, which were CD45RO-negative and positively selected for CCR7. What was sequenced was naive CD8+ T cells sorted from blood. The receptors here all came from a man younger than 35 in good health.

The chain uses TRBV10-2 and TRBJ2-4; possibly TRBD1 or TRBD2 for D (5 bases each). CDR1 and CDR2 (germline): WSHSY, SAAADI. The CDR3 covers 14 residues. The V and J ends lost 0 bases and 3 bases respectively, with 6 bases between them. The CDR3 sequence is CASSESGVKNIQYF. The CDR3 DNA reads TGCGCCAGCAGTGAGTCGGGGGTCAAAAACATTCAGTACTTC.

This chain connects TRBV7-9 to TRBJ1-2; a possible D gene is TRBD1 (5 bases). The CDR3 is made up of 12 amino acids. Germline assignment: CDR1 SEHNR and CDR2 FQNEAQ (reference sequence). Trimming shortened V by 5 bases and J by 2 bases, and 6 bases separated the two germline ends. The chain's CDR3 is CASSGGNYGYTF. Written as DNA, the CDR3 is TGTGCCAGCAGCGGGGGGAACTATGGCTACACCTTC.

In the case of this clone: Different DNA sequences within this sample yield the same CDR3. Here the CDR3 DNA reads TGTGCCAGCAGCCCCGGGGTGGCCTACGAGCAGTACTTC. Translation: CASSPGVAYEQYF. V is TRBV11-2 and J is TRBJ2-7; D is perhaps TRBD2 (5 bases). CDR1 SGHAT and CDR2 FQNNGV come from the germline V gene. Trimming pared 5 bases from V and 2 bases from J, leaving 10 bases between. The CDR3 runs to 13 residues.

This clone was observed a single time. The chain combines TRBV7-2 with TRBJ2-2; perhaps TRBD2 as D (7 bases). V was cut by 1 base and J by 2 bases, with 11 bases left in between. Per the germline V gene, CDR1 is SGHTA and CDR2 is FQGNSA. The CDR3 sequence is 16 residues long. CDR3 DNA: TGTGCCAGCAGCTTAGTTGGCGGGGGCAACACCGGGGAGCTGTTTTTT. Translated: CASSLVGGGNTGELFF.

The genes are TRBV15 and TRBJ2-7; the D gene is possibly TRBD1 (5 bases). V was trimmed by 3 bases and J by 4 bases, leaving 13 bases between them. CDR1 and CDR2 (germline): LNHNV, YYDKDF (reference sequence). The CDR3 has 14 amino acids. CDR3 loop: CATSRTENTYEQYF. The CDR3 nucleotides are TGTGCCACCAGCAGGACAGAAAACACTTACGAGCAGTACTTC.